The clone carrying this T cell receptor beta chain was counted a single time. What it recognizes is unknown. The sample is drawn from a study of cytomegalovirus exposure and HLA in healthy donors. Study-wide background: Most genotyped donors, roughly 83% of 398, had Caucasian-associated genetic ancestry. Overall study results and limits: According to reports, the classifier identified cytomegalovirus status with high specificity and sensitivity. Prior analysis indicated that the majority of TCR beta V segments exhibited productivity approximately 90% or approximately 30% of the time. Analyses of presence and absence presupposed an approximately uniform sequencing depth across donors.

V was clipped by 5 bases and J by 0 bases; unmatched bases: 2. The CDR3 extends over 15 amino acids. CDR1 is SNHLY, CDR2 FYNNEI, per germline. Vbeta (60) and Jbeta (13) primers were used in the PCR. Libraries were prepared by immunoSEQ multiplex PCR; TCRdb keeps only in-frame clonotypes and omits some of them. The sample lists 95,000 to 150,000 clones, over 65% occurring once. The chain links TRBV2 to TRBJ2-5, with 11 bases identical to TRBD2. The TCR sequence derives from a woman aged 40 to 50 in good health and CMV-seropositive. Sequenced material: PBMCs. CDR3 protein: CASSPSGGYQETQYF. The CDR3 DNA is TGTGCCAGCAGTCCTAGCGGGGGGTACCAAGAGACCCAGTACTTC.